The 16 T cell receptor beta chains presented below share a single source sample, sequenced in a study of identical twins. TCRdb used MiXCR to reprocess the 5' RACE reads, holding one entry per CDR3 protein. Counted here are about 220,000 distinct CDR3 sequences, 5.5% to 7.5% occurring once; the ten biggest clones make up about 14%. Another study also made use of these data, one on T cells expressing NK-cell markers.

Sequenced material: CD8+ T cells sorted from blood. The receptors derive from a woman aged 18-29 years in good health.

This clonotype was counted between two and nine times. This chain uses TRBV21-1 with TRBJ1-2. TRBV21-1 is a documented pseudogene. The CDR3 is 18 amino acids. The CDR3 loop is CASSKEEVRSGFNYGYTF. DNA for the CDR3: TGTGCCAGCAGCAAAGAGGAGGTCAGGTCAGGATTCAACTATGGCTACACCTTC.

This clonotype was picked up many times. CDR3 sequence reads: CASSLRLDTQETQYF. The CDR3 region has the DNA TGTGCCAGCAGCCTTCGACTGGATACACAAGAGACCCAGTACTTC. The rearrangement uses TRBV3-1 and TRBJ2-5; D is unresolved. This CDR3 is built from 15 residues. Germline-derived CDR1 and CDR2 are LGHDT and YNNKEL (reference sequence). V shed 4 bases and J shed 2 bases, with 14 bases lying between them.

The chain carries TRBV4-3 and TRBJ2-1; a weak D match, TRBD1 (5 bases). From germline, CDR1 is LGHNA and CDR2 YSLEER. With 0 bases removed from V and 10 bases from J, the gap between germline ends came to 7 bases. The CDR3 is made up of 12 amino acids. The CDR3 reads CASSQDWGEQFF. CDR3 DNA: TGCGCCAGCAGCCAAGATTGGGGCGAGCAGTTCTTC.

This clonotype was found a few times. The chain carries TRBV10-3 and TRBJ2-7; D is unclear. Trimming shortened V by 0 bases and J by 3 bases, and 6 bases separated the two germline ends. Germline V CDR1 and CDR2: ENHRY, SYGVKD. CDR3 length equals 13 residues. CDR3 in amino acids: CAISESDGYEQYF. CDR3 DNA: TGTGCCATCAGTGAGTCGGACGGCTACGAGCAGTACTTC.

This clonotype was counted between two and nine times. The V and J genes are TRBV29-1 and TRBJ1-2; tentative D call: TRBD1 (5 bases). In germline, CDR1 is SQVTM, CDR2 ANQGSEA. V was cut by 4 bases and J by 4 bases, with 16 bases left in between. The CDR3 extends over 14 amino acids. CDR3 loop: CSVVFVGEVYGYTF. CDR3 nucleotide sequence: TGCAGCGTTGTCTTCGTAGGGGAGGTCTATGGCTACACCTTC. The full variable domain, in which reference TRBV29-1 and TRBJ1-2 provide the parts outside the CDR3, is SAVISQKPSRDICQRGTSLTIQCQVDSQVTMMFWYRQQPGQSLTLIATANQGSEATYESGFVIDKFPISRPNLTFSTLTVSNMSPEDSSIYLCSVVFVGEVYGYTFGSGTRLTVV.

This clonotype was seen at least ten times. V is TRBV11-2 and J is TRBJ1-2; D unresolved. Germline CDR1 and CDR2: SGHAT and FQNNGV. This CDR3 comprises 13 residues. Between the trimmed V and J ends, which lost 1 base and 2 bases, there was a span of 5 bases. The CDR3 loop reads CASSLAENYGYTF. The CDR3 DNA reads TGTGCCAGCAGCTTAGCAGAGAACTATGGCTACACCTTC.

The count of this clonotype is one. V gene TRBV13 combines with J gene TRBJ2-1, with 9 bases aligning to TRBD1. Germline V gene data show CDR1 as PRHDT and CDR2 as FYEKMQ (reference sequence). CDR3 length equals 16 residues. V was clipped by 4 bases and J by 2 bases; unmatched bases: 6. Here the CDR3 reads CASSSDRDRAYNEQFF. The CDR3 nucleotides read TGTGCCAGCAGCTCCGATCGGGACAGGGCCTACAATGAGCAGTTCTTC. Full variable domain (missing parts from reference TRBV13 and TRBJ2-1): AAGVIQSPRHLIKEKRETATLKCYPIPRHDTVYWYQQGPGQDPQFLISFYEKMQSDKGSIPDRFSAQQFSDYHSELNMSSLELGDSALYFCASSSDRDRAYNEQFFGPGTRLTVL.

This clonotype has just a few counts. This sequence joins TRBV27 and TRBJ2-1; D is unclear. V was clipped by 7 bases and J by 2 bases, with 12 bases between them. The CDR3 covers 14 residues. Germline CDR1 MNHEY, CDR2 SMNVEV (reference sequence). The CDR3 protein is CASTRGYPYNEQFF. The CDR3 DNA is TGTGCCAGCACCCGCGGTTATCCCTACAATGAGCAGTTCTTC.

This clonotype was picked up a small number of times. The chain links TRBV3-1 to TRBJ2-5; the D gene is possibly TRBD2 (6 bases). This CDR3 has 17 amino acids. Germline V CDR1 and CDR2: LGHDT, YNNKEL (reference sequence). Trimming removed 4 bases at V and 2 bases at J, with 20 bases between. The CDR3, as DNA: TGTGCCAGCAGCCCCTCGCCGGGGGAGCTTCTGCAAGAGACCCAGTACTTC. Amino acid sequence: CASSPSPGELLQETQYF.

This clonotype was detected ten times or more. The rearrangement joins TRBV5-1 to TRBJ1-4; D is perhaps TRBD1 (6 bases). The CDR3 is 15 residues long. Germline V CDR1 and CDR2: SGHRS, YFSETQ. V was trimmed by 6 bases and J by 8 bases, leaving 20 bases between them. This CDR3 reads CASTQYGNREEKLFF. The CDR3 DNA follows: TGCGCCAGCACCCAATACGGGAACAGGGAAGAAAAACTGTTTTTT.

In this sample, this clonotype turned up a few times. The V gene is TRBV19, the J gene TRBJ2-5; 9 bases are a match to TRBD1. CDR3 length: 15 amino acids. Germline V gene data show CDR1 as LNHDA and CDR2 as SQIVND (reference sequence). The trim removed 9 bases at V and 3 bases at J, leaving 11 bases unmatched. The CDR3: CAREKNGTGKETQYF. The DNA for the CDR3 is TGTGCCAGAGAAAAAAACGGGACAGGGAAAGAGACCCAGTACTTC.

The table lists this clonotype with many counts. As DNA, the CDR3 is TGCAGCGCTGTGGGGGGCCCCAATGAGCAGTTCTTC. Encoded protein: CSAVGGPNEQFF. V is TRBV29-1 and J is TRBJ2-1; D assignment may be TRBD1 or TRBD2 (6 bases each). The V gene's germline CDR1 is SQVTM and CDR2 ANQGSEA. V lost 7 bases to trimming and J lost 6 bases, with 13 bases between them. The CDR3 runs to 12 residues.

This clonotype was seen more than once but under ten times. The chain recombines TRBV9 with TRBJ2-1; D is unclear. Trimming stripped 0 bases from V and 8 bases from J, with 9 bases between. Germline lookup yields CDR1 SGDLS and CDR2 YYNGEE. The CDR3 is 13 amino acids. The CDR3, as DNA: TGTGCCAGCAGCGTAGGGAGTGCCGATGAGCAGTTCTTC. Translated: CASSVGSADEQFF. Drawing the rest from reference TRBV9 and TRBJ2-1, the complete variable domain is DSGVTQTPKHLITATGQRVTLRCSPRSGDLSVYWYQQSLDQGLQFLIQYYNGEERAKGNILERFSAQQFPDLHSELNLSSLELGDSALYFCASSVGSADEQFFGPGTRLTVL.

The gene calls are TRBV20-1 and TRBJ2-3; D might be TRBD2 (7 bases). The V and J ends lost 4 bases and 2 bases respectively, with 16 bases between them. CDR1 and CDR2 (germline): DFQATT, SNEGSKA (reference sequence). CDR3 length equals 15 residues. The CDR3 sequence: CSAIGGPFDTDTQYF. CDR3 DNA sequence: TGCAGTGCTATCGGGGGGCCCTTTGACACAGATACGCAGTATTTT.

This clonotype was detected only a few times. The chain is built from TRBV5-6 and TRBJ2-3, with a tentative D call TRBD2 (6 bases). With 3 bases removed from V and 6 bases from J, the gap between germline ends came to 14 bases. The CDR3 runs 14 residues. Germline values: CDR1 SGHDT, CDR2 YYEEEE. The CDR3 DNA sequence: TGTGCCAGCAGCTCGGGACTCACCCGGGATACGCAGTATTTT. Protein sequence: CASSSGLTRDTQYF.

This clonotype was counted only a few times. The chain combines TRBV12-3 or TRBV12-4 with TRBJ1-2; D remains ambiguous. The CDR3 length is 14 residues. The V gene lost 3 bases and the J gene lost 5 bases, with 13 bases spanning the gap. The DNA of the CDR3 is TGTGCCAGCAGTTTCGTGGGTCATGGGTATGGCTACACCTTC. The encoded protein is CASSFVGHGYGYTF.